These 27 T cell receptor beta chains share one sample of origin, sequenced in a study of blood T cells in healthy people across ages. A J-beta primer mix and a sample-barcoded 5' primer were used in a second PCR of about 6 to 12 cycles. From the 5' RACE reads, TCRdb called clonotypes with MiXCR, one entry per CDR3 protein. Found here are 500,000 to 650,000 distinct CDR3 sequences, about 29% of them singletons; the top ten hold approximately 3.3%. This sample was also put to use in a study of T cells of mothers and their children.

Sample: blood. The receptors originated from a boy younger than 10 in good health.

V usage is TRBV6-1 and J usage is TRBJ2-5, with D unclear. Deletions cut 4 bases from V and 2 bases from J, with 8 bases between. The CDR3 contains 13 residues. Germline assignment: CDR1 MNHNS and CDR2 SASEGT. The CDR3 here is CASSGLRQETQYF. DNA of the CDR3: TGTGCCAGCAGTGGGCTCCGACAAGAGACCCAGTACTTC.

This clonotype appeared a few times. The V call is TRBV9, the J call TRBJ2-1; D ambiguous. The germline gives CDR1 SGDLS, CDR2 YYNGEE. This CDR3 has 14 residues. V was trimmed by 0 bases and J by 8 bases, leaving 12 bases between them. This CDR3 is CASSVGPSSHEQFF. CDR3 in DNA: TGTGCCAGCAGCGTAGGGCCCAGCTCTCATGAGCAGTTCTTC.

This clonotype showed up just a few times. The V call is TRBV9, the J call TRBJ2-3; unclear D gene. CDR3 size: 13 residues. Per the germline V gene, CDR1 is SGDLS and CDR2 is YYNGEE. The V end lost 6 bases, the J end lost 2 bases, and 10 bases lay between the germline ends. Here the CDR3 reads CASTPGLTDTQYF. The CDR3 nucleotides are TGTGCCAGCACCCCTGGGCTCACAGATACGCAGTATTTT.

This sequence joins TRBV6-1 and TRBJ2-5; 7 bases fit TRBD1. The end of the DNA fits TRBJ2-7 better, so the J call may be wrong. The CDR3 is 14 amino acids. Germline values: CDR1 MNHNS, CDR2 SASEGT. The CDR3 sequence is CASPSQDRPYEQYF. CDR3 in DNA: TGTGCCAGCCCTTCCCAGGACAGGCCCTACGAGCAGTACTTC.

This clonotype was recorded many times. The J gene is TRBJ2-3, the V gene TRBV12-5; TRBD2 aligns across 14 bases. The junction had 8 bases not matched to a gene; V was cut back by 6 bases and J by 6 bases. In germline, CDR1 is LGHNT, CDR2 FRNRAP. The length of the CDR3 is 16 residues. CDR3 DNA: TGTGCTAGTGGCCTCGGACTAGCGGGGGGCGGGGATACGCAGTATTTT. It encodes CASGLGLAGGGDTQYF.

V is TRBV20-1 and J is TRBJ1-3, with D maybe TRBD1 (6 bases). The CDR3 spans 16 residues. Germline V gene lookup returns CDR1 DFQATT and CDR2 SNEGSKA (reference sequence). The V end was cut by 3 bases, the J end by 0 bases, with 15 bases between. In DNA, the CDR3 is TGCAGTGCTAGGCCGACTCAAGGGGGCTCTGGAAACACCATATATTTT. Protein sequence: CSARPTQGGSGNTIYF.

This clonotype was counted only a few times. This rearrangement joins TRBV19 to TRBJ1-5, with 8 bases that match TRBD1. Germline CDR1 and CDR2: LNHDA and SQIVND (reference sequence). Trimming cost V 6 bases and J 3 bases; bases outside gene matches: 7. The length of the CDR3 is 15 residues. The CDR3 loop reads CASSPRQGFNQPQHF. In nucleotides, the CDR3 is TGTGCCAGTAGCCCAAGACAGGGGTTCAATCAGCCCCAGCATTTT.

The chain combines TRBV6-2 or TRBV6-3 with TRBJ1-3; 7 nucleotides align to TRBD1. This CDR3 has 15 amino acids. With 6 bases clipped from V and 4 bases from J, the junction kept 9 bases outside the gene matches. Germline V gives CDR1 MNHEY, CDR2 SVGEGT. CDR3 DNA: TGTGCCAGCAGACCTACAGGGGAGCCCGGAAACACCATATATTTT. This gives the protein CASRPTGEPGNTIYF.

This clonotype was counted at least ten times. Written as DNA, the CDR3 is TGTGCCAGCAGCATGCGGGGGAAGGGCAATCAGCCCCAGCATTTT. Its translation: CASSMRGKGNQPQHF. The chain joins TRBV21-1 to TRBJ1-5; TRBD1 is taken as the D call from the table, unchecked against the DNA. TRBV21-1 is noted as a pseudogene. This CDR3 has 15 amino acids.

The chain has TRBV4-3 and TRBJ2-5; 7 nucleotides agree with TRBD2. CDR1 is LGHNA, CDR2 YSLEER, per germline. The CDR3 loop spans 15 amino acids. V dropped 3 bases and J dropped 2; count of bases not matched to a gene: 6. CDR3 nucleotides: TGCGCCAGCAGCCACCTCACGGGGGGACAAGAGACCCAGTACTTC. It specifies CASSHLTGGQETQYF.

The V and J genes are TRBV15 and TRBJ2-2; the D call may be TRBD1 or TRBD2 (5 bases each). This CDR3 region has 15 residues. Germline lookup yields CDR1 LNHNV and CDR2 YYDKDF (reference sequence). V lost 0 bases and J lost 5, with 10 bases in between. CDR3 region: CATSRDIGETGELFF. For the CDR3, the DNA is TGTGCCACCAGCAGAGATATAGGGGAGACCGGGGAGCTGTTTTTT.

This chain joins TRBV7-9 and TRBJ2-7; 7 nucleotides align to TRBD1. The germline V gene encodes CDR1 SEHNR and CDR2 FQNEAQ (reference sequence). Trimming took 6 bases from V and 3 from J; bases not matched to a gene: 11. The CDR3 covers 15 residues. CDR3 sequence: CASSSEGAGIYEQYF. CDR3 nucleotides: TGTGCCAGCAGTTCCGAGGGGGCTGGGATCTACGAGCAGTACTTC.

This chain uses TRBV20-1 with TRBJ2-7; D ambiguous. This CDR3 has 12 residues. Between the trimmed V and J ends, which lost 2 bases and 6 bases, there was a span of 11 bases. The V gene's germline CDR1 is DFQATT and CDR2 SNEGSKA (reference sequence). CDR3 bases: TGCAGTGCTAGACAAGGTCTGGGCGAGCAGTACTTC. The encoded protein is CSARQGLGEQYF.

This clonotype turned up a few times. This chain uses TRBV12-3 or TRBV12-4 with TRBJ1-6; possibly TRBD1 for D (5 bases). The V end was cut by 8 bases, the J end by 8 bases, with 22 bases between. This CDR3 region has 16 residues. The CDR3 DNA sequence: TGTGCCAGCTCCTTCAGGCGGGGGAGAACCGATTCACCCCTCCACTTT. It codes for CASSFRRGRTDSPLHF.

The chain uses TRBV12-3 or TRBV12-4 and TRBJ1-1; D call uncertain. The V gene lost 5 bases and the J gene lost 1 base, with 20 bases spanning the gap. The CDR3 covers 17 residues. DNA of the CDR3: TGTGCCAGCAGTCTAGGGAACAGCTTTCTATCGAACACTGAAGCTTTCTTT. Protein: CASSLGNSFLSNTEAFF.

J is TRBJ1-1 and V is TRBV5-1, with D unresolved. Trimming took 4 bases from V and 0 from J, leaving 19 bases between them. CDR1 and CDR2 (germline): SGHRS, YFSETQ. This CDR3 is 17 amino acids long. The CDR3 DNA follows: TGCGCCAGCAGCCCTACCGCCGCTACGGCTATGAACACTGAAGCTTTCTTT. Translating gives CASSPTAATAMNTEAFF.

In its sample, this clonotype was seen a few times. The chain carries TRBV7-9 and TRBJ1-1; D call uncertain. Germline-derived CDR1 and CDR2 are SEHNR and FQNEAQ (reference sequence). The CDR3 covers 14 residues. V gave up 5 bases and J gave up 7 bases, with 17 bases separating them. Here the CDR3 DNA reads TGTGCCAGCAGCCGTTACAGAATAATAATTGAAGCTTTCTTT. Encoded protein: CASSRYRIIIEAFF.

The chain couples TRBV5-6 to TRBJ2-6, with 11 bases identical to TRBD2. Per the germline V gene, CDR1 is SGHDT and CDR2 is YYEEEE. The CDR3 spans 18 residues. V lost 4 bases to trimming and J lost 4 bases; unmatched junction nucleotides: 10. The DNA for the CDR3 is TGTGCCAGCAGCCCTAGGCTAGCGGGAGGAGGAGGGGCCAACGTCCTGACTTTC. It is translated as CASSPRLAGGGGANVLTF.

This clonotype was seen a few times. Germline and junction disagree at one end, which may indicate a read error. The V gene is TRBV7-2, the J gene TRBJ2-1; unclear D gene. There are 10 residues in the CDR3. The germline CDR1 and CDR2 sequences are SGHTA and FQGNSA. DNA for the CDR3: TGTGCCAGCAGCTCAGCCTACCTATCCTTC. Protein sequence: CASSSAYLSF.

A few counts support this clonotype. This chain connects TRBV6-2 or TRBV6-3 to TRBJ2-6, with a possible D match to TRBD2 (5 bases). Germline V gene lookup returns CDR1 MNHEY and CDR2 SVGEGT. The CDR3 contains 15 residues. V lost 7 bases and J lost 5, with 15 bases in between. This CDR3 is CASTTDGSRANVLTF. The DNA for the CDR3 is TGTGCCAGCACCACGGATGGGAGTAGGGCCAACGTCCTGACTTTC.

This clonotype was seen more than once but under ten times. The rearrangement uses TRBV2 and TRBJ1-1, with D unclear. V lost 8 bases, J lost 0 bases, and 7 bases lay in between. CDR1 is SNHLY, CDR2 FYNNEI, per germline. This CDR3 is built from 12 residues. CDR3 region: CASQKMNTEAFF. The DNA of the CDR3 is TGTGCCAGCCAAAAGATGAACACTGAAGCTTTCTTT.

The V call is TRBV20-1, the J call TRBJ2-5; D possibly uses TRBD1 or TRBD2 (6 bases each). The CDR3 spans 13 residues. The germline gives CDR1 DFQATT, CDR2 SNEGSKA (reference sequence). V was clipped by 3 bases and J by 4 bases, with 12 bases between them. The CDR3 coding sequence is TGCAGTGCTAGCCCGGGGGCTGGAGAGACCCAGTACTTC. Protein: CSASPGAGETQYF.

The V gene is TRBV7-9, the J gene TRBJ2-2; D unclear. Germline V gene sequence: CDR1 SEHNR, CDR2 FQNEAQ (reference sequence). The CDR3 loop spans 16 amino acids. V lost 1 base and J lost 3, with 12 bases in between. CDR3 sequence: CASSLVASPYTGELFF. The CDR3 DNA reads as TGTGCCAGCAGCTTAGTTGCCAGCCCGTACACCGGGGAGCTGTTTTTT.

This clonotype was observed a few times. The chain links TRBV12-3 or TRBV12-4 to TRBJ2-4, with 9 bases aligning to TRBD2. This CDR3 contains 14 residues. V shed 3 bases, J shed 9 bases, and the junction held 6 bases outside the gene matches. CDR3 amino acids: CASSLGAGGAIQYF. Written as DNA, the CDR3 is TGTGCCAGCAGTTTGGGCGCGGGGGGGGCCATTCAGTACTTC.

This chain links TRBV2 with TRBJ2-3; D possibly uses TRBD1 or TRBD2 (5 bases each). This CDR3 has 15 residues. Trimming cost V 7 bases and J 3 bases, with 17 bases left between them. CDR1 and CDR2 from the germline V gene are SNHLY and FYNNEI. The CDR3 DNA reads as TGTGCCAGCAAGAGTGGGGCCGGGGTAACAGATACGCAGTATTTT. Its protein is CASKSGAGVTDTQYF.

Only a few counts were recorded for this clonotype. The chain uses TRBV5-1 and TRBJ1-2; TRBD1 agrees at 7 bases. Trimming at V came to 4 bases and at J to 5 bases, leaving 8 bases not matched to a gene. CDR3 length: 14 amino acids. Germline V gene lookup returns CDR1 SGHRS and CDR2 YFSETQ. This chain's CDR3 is CASSAGTDEYGYTF. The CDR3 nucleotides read TGCGCCAGCAGCGCTGGGACAGACGAATATGGCTACACCTTC. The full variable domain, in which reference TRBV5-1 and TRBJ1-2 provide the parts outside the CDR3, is KAGVTQTPRYLIKTRGQQVTLSCSPISGHRSVSWYQQTPGQGLQFLFEYFSETQRNKGNFPGRFSGRQFSNSRSEMNVSTLELGDSALYLCASSAGTDEYGYTFGSGTRLTVV.

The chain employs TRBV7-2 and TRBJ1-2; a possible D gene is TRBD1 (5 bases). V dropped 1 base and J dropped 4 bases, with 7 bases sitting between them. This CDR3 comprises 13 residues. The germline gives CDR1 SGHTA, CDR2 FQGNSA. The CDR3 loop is CASSLDQGYGYTF. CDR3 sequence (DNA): TGTGCCAGCAGCTTAGACCAGGGCTATGGCTACACCTTC.